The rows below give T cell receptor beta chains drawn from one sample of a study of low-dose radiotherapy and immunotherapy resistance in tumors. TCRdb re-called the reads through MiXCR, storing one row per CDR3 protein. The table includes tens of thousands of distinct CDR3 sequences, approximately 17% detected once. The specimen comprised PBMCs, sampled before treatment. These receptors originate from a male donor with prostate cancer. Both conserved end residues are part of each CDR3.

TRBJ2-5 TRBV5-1 CASSYDQRETQYF
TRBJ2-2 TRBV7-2 CASSIGQGNTGELFFFFFF
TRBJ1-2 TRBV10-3 CAISDGTGGWGTLSSYGYTF
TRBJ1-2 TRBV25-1 CASSDVGGDNYGYTF
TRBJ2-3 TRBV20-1 CSANLRQGATDTQYF
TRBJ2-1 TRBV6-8 CASHIAGGSTQFF
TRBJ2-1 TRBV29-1 CSVDTSGMGNEQFF
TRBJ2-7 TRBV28 CASSLLWGRYEQYF
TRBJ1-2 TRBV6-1 CASSDYGYTF
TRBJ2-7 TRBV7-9 CASSLAGGPIEQYF
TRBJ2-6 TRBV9 CASSSNWGFSGANVLTF
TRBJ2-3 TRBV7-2 CASSHPSGDTQYF
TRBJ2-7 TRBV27 CASRSSGQGSYEQYF
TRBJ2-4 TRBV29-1 CSVAQGRKNIQYF
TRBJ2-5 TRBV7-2 CASSNRPETQYF
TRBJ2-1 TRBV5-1 CASSPGTDQSMFF
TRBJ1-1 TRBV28 CASSPAGPIEQKAFF
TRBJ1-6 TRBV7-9 CASSTPRGRFRDWDSPLHF
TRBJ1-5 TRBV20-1 CSAREEGLTGDQPQHF
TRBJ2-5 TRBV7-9 CASSLGSGWLRETQYF
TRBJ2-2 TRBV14 CASSQVFIGQGTGELFF
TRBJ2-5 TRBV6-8 CASSYTRTQGQETQYF
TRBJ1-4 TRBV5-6 CASSLGMSYHEKLFF
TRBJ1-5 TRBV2 CASSEGQINQPQHF
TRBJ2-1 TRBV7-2 CASSASGGWAYNEQFF
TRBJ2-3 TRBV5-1 CASSLAVGKADTQYF
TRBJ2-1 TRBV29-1 CSVDSRVEQFF
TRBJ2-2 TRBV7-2 CASSLARLTGELFF
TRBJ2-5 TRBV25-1 CASSVPSGTVDRETQYF
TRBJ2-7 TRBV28 CASSLVGSFSEQYF
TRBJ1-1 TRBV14 CASSQGGRDTEAFF
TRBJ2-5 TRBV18 CASSDRLQETQYF
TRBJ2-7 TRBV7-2 CASSPPAGHLVEQYF
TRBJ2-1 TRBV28 CASSFGGSGYNEQFF
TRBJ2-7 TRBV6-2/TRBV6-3 CASSSGLAGGRSSYEQYF
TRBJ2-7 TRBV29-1 CSGLTLGRSDYEQYF
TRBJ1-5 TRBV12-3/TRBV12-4 CASSLDQTGTQPQHF
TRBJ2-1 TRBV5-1 CASSTGQGVNEQFF
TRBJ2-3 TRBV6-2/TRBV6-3 CASRLGPQAQYF
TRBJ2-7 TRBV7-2 CASSSSGGGSYEQYF
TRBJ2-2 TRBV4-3 CASSQGTRGTGELFF
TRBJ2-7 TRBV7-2 CASSLELMNGEQYF
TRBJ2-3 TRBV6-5 CASSYSGQGSTDTQYF
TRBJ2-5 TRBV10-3 CAIADQRGGETQYF
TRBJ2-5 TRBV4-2 CASSQDPPTLAGGRQETQYF
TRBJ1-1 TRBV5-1 CASSSQGTGTEAFF
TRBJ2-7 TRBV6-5 CASSPESHYEQYF
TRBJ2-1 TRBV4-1 CASSQDQLGVSQLNEQFF
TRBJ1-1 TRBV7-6 CASSLVGRGVTEAFF
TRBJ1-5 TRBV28 CASVEEGQPNQPQHF
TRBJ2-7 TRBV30 CAWSRRPHEQYF
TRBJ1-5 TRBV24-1 CATSRGQHNQPQHF
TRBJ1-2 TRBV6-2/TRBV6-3 CASSSPGQGNYGYTF
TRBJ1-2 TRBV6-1 CASSQPGGYTF
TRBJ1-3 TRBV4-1 CASSQGPGAGNTIYF